This TCR beta chain was recovered during a study of synovial regulatory T cells in juvenile arthritis. In the study overall: Over five patients were on methotrexate and a few were untreated.

Considering frequency, this clone is large. Its antigen is currently unknown. TCRdb's copy holds only in-frame clones and misses some; the assay was immunoSEQ multiplex PCR. This repertoire comprises about 450 clones; its ten largest clones make up under 4.5%. Donors were some 11 juvenile idiopathic arthritis patients with active disease, 3 polyarticular and 8 oligoarticular. Patients were aged median 11.6 years with disease lasting median 7 years. General study findings and limits: Largely private between patients, iaTreg TCR repertoires showed partial overlap with synovial Teff and blood CPL repertoires. TCR diversity was lower in inflammation-associated blood Treg cells than in other blood Treg cells.

The TCR was taken from a donor younger than 35 with juvenile idiopathic arthritis. The sample taken for sequencing was Treg cells from blood. Subset here: HLA-DR+ inflammation-associated blood Treg cells.

CDR3: CASSPSGRRYEQYF. The rearrangement links TRBV28 to TRBJ2-7; no DNA is available, so the TRBD2 call from TCRdb remains unchecked. This CDR3 spans 14 amino acids. No DNA was logged. CDR1 is MDHEN and CDR2 is SYDVKM in the germline V gene.